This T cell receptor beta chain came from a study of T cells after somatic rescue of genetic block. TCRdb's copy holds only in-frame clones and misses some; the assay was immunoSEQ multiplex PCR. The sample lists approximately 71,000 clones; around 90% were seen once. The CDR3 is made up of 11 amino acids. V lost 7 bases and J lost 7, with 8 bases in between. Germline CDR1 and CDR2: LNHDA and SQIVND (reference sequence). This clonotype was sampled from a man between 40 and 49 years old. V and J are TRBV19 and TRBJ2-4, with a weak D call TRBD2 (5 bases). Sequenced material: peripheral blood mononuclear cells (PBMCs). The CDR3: CASNRGNIQYF. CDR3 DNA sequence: TGTGCCAGTAACCGGGGTAACATTCAGTACTTC.